Listed here are 13 T cell receptor beta chains from one sample, sequenced in a study of blood T cell repertoires in COVID-19. The data were produced by immunoSEQ multiplex PCR, yet TCRdb's version contains in-frame clones alone and is incomplete. The sample lists fewer than 9,500 clones, under 85% occurring once. Specimen: peripheral blood. The receptors derive from a human donor in a cohort sampled during active COVID-19.

V usage is TRBV29-1 and J usage is TRBJ2-2; D gene unclear. V was clipped by 4 bases and J by 5 bases, with 2 bases between them. There are 10 residues in the CDR3. Germline V gene data show CDR1 as SQVTM and CDR2 as ANQGSEA. In DNA, the CDR3 is TGCAGCGTTGCGACCGGGGAGCTGTTTTTT. The encoded protein is CSVATGELFF.

J is TRBJ1-4 and V is TRBV9; D perhaps matches TRBD1 (6 bases). Trimming left V 1 base short and J 4 bases short, with 14 bases between. Germline V gene lookup returns CDR1 SGDLS and CDR2 YYNGEE. This CDR3 has 16 residues. The CDR3 reads CASSVTGGVGNEKLFF. In nucleotides, the CDR3 is TGTGCCAGCAGCGTAACGGGGGGCGTCGGTAATGAAAAACTGTTTTTT.

The sample holds one count of this clone. The genes are TRBV15 and TRBJ2-7, with D possibly being TRBD1 (5 bases). V gave up 1 base and J gave up 0 bases, with 13 bases separating them. This CDR3 has 16 amino acids. Germline loops: CDR1 LNHNV, CDR2 YYDKDF (reference sequence). CDR3 bases: TGTGCCACCAGCAGAGTGGGGCGTCCACCCTCCTACGAGCAGTACTTC. The encoded protein is CATSRVGRPPSYEQYF. Full variable domain (rest looked up from reference TRBV15 and TRBJ2-7): DAMVIQNPRYQVTQFGKPVTLSCSQTLNHNVMYWYQQKSSQAPKLLFHYYDKDFNNEADTPDNFQSRRPNTSFCFLDIRSPGLGDTAMYLCATSRVGRPPSYEQYFGPGTRLTVT.

The chain couples TRBV2 to TRBJ2-3, with TRBD2 identical over 10 bases. From germline, CDR1 is SNHLY and CDR2 FYNNEI. V lost 4 bases and J lost 8; bases outside the gene matches: 9. The CDR3 runs to 15 residues. In DNA, the CDR3 is TGTGCCAGCAGTGGGGAGCGGGGGGGCCTTCTTACGCAGTATTTT. Encoded protein: CASSGERGGLLTQYF.

The rearrangement uses TRBV5-6 and TRBJ2-1; 13 nucleotides match TRBD2. Trimming at V came to 6 bases and at J to 3 bases, leaving 9 bases not matched to a gene. The CDR3 has 17 residues. CDR1 SGHDT and CDR2 YYEEEE come from the germline V gene. CDR3 nucleotide sequence: TGTGCCAGCATCGTAAGGGGACTAGCGGGAAGCTACAATGAGCAGTTCTTC. This gives the protein CASIVRGLAGSYNEQFF.

The chain is built from TRBV5-6 and TRBJ1-4; 9 nucleotides line up with TRBD1. The CDR3 is made up of 16 amino acids. V was clipped by 1 base and J by 2 bases; unmatched bases: 3. The germline CDR1 and CDR2 sequences are SGHDT and YYEEEE. The CDR3 region is CASSLTGGATNEKLFF. The CDR3 bases are TGTGCCAGCAGCTTGACAGGGGGCGCGACTAATGAAAAACTGTTTTTT. Supplemented by reference TRBV5-6 and TRBJ1-4, the full variable domain reads DAGVTQSPTHLIKTRGQQVTLRCSPKSGHDTVSWYQQALGQGPQFIFQYYEEEERQRGNFPDRFSGHQFPNYSSELNVNALLLGDSALYLCASSLTGGATNEKLFFGSGTQLSVL.

The chain has TRBV25-1 and TRBJ2-1; tentatively, D is TRBD2 (6 bases). Per germline, CDR1 MGHDK and CDR2 SYGVNS. The CDR3 runs 14 residues. V was clipped by 4 bases and J by 6 bases, with 13 bases between them. CDR3 protein: CASSGSGKRNEQFF. The CDR3 DNA follows: TGTGCCAGCAGTGGTAGCGGTAAACGCAATGAGCAGTTCTTC.

The CDR3 DNA follows: TGTGCCAGCAGCTTCGACCGGGGGGCAGGTGAAAAACTGTTTTTT. Translating gives CASSFDRGAGEKLFF. The chain carries TRBV7-2 and TRBJ1-4; possible D gene TRBD1, 6 bases. The ends were cut back, 3 bases at V and 7 bases at J, with 15 bases in the middle. The length of the CDR3 is 15 residues. The V gene's germline CDR1 is SGHTA and CDR2 FQGNSA.

This chain uses TRBV30 with TRBJ2-3, with D perhaps matching TRBD2 (6 bases). The CDR3 length is 15 residues. The germline V and J ends were trimmed by 3 bases and 3 bases, with 16 bases remaining between them. The germline V gene has CDR1 GTSNPN and CDR2 SVGIG (reference sequence). CDR3 sequence: CAWRNAGRWTDTQYF. The CDR3 nucleotides are TGTGCCTGGAGAAATGCAGGGAGGTGGACAGATACGCAGTATTTT.

The chain recombines TRBV6-5 with TRBJ2-1; no reliable D call. The CDR3 sequence is 14 residues long. Germline CDR1 MNHEY, CDR2 SVGAGI. Trimming stripped 3 bases from V and 15 bases from J, with 21 bases between. CDR3 residues: CASSYGPPPTTPFF. The CDR3 DNA follows: TGTGCCAGCAGTTATGGGCCGCCACCTACAACTCCGTTCTTC.

The chain combines TRBV27 with TRBJ1-1; TRBD1 might be the D (5 bases). V was pared by 1 base and J by 3 bases, with 15 bases between. Germline CDR1 and CDR2: MNHEY and SMNVEV (reference sequence). The CDR3 runs to 16 residues. This CDR3 reads CASSLFFGRGDTEAFF. As DNA, the CDR3 is TGTGCCAGCAGTTTATTTTTCGGGAGGGGAGACACTGAAGCTTTCTTT.

The chain links TRBV11-2 to TRBJ1-1; D unresolved. V lost 1 base and J 4 bases, leaving 7 bases between the germline ends. CDR3 length: 13 residues. Germline V CDR1 and CDR2: SGHAT, FQNNGV. CDR3 region: CASSLGFSTEAFF. Here the CDR3 DNA reads TGTGCCAGCAGCTTAGGGTTCAGCACTGAAGCTTTCTTT.

The rearrangement joins TRBV4-3 to TRBJ2-1; 8 bases match TRBD2. CDR1 is LGHNA and CDR2 is YSLEER in the germline V gene. This CDR3 has 18 residues. The CDR3 here is CPTSQQTGGESSYNEQFF. The CDR3 DNA sequence: TGCCCCACCAGCCAACAAACGGGGGGGGAGAGCTCCTACAATGAGCAGTTCTTC.